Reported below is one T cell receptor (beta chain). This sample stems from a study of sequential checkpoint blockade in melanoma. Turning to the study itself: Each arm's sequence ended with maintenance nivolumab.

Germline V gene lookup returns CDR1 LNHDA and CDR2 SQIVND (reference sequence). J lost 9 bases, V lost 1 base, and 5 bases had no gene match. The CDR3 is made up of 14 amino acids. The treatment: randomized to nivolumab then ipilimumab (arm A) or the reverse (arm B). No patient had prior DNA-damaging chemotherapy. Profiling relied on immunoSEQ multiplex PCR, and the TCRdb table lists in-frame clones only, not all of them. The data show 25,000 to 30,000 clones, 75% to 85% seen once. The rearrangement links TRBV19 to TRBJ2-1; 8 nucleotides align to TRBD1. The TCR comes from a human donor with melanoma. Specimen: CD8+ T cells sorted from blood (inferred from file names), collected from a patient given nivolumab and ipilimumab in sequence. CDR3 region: CASSIGTGNSEQFF. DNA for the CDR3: TGTGCCAGTAGTATAGGGACAGGGAATTCTGAGCAGTTCTTC.